Listed below are T cell receptor beta chains from one sample, sequenced in a study of blood T cell repertoires in COVID-19. Sequencing was performed with immunoSEQ multiplex PCR; in TCRdb, only in-frame clones are kept and a portion is missing. Of tens of thousands of clones listed, 60% to 85% are singletons. Sequencing input: peripheral blood. The receptors originated from a human donor in a cohort sampled during active COVID-19. Both conserved end residues are part of each CDR3. The order of the fields is J gene, V gene, D gene, clone size, CDR3 DNA, CDR3 protein. The D gene is left open where the match is weak. Clone size is given for some rows only: seen once, a few or many times, or a class if the clone is expanded.

J gene: TRBJ1-2; V gene: TRBV7-8; D gene: -; clone size: -; CDR3 DNA: TGTGCCAGCAGCTTTGAGGGCAGTTATGGCTACACCTTC; CDR3 protein: CASSFEGSYGYTF
J gene: TRBJ1-1; V gene: TRBV19; D gene: -; clone size: -; CDR3 DNA: TGTGCCAGTAGTATAGAGGCAGATGAAGCTTTCTTT; CDR3 protein: CASSIEADEAFF
J gene: TRBJ1-1; V gene: TRBV9; D gene: -; clone size: -; CDR3 DNA: TGTGCCAGCAGCCCTCGGGGGGGTTCGGCTGAAGCTTTCTTT; CDR3 protein: CASSPRGGSAEAFF
J gene: TRBJ1-2; V gene: TRBV12-3/TRBV12-4; D gene: TRBD1; clone size: -; CDR3 DNA: TGTGCCAGCAGGGCGACAGGGTCGAGAGGCTACACCTTC; CDR3 protein: CASRATGSRGYTF
J gene: TRBJ1-2; V gene: TRBV11-2; D gene: TRBD1; clone size: -; CDR3 DNA: TGTGCCAGCAGCTTAGATCGGGGGCAGGGGGCTTTCGACACCTTC; CDR3 protein: CASSLDRGQGAFDTF
J gene: TRBJ1-5; V gene: TRBV6-4; D gene: -; clone size: -; CDR3 DNA: TGTGCCAGCAGTGATACAGGGTCTAATCAGCCCCAGCATTTT; CDR3 protein: CASSDTGSNQPQHF
J gene: TRBJ1-2; V gene: TRBV7-2; D gene: -; clone size: -; CDR3 DNA: TGTGCCAGCAGGGGGAAGGACATCTACTATGGCTACACCTTC; CDR3 protein: CASRGKDIYYGYTF
J gene: TRBJ1-1; V gene: TRBV19; D gene: TRBD1; clone size: -; CDR3 DNA: TGTGCCAGCGAAACAGGGGGGAACACTGAAGCTTTCTTT; CDR3 protein: CASETGGNTEAFF
J gene: TRBJ2-1; V gene: TRBV27; D gene: TRBD2; clone size: -; CDR3 DNA: TGTGCCAGCAGTTTAGCTAGCGGGAGTACCTTTGAGCAGTTCTTC; CDR3 protein: CASSLASGSTFEQFF
J gene: TRBJ2-7; V gene: TRBV18; D gene: -; clone size: -; CDR3 DNA: TGTGCCAGCTCACCGGGACTCTCCTACGAGCAGTACTTC; CDR3 protein: CASSPGLSYEQYF
J gene: TRBJ1-2; V gene: TRBV6-2/TRBV6-3; D gene: -; clone size: -; CDR3 DNA: TGTGCCAGCAGTTTTATGGGGCCCTATGGCTACACCTTC; CDR3 protein: CASSFMGPYGYTF
J gene: TRBJ2-1; V gene: TRBV27; D gene: TRBD1; clone size: once; CDR3 DNA: TGTGCCAGCAGTCACGACAGGGCTCAACGGGTCGATGAGCAGTTCTTC; CDR3 protein: CASSHDRAQRVDEQFF
J gene: TRBJ1-1; V gene: TRBV9; D gene: -; clone size: -; CDR3 DNA: TGTGCCAGCAGCCCAAGTGGGAGGGGGGGTTTCCAAGCTTTCTTT; CDR3 protein: CASSPSGRGGFQAFF
J gene: TRBJ2-7; V gene: TRBV5-5; D gene: TRBD1; clone size: once; CDR3 DNA: TGTGCCAGCAGCTTACAGGGGGCTTACGAGCAGTACTTC; CDR3 protein: CASSLQGAYEQYF
J gene: TRBJ2-5; V gene: TRBV7-2; D gene: TRBD2; clone size: -; CDR3 DNA: TGTGCCAGCAGCTTAGGTGCGACTAGCGGGAGGGCGGAGACCCAGTACTTC; CDR3 protein: CASSLGATSGRAETQYF
J gene: TRBJ2-3; V gene: TRBV28; D gene: -; clone size: -; CDR3 DNA: TGTGCCAGCAGTTCCCCGGGTATTAGCGGATACTCCCTAGCTCAGTATTTT; CDR3 protein: CASSSPGISGYSLAQYF
J gene: TRBJ2-5; V gene: TRBV7-2; D gene: -; clone size: -; CDR3 DNA: TGTGCCAGCAGCTTAGCCCTACTAGAGAAACAAGAGACCCAGTACTTC; CDR3 protein: CASSLALLEKQETQYF
J gene: TRBJ2-6; V gene: TRBV3-1/TRBV3-2; D gene: -; clone size: few; CDR3 DNA: TGTGCCAGCAGCCACCAGGCTGGGGCCAACGTCCTGACTTTC; CDR3 protein: CASSHQAGANVLTF
J gene: TRBJ1-2; V gene: TRBV7-2; D gene: -; clone size: -; CDR3 DNA: TGTGCCAGCAAACATGGGGGGTTGTCAGGAGGCTACACCTTC; CDR3 protein: CASKHGGLSGGYTF
J gene: TRBJ1-5; V gene: TRBV15; D gene: TRBD1; clone size: -; CDR3 DNA: TGTGCCACCAGCAGGGCCGGGACAGCGAGCAATCAGCCCCAGCATTTT; CDR3 protein: CATSRAGTASNQPQHF
J gene: TRBJ2-1; V gene: TRBV5-1; D gene: TRBD1; clone size: -; CDR3 DNA: TGCGCCAGCAGCACCGGGACAGGTCCAAGCTCCTACAATGAGCAGTTCTTC; CDR3 protein: CASSTGTGPSSYNEQFF
J gene: TRBJ2-7; V gene: TRBV4-2; D gene: TRBD1; clone size: -; CDR3 DNA: TGTGCCAGCAGTCGGGGACAGACCTACGAGCAGTACTTC; CDR3 protein: CASSRGQTYEQYF
J gene: TRBJ2-2; V gene: TRBV19; D gene: TRBD2; clone size: -; CDR3 DNA: TGTGCCCAGATCTACGGACTAGCGGGAGGCCACACCGGGGAGCTGTTTTTT; CDR3 protein: CAQIYGLAGGHTGELFF
J gene: TRBJ1-2; V gene: TRBV2; D gene: TRBD1; clone size: few; CDR3 DNA: TGTGCCAGCACTCAAGCCGGGACAGAATATGGCTACACCTTC; CDR3 protein: CASTQAGTEYGYTF
J gene: TRBJ2-7; V gene: TRBV7-9; D gene: TRBD2; clone size: -; CDR3 DNA: TGTGCCAGCAGCCCGACCCGACTAGCGGGAGCGCCCCACGAGCAGTACTTC; CDR3 protein: CASSPTRLAGAPHEQYF
J gene: TRBJ2-5; V gene: TRBV5-4; D gene: -; clone size: -; CDR3 DNA: TGTGCCAGCAGCTTGTCGGGGGTGTTTGCGGCCCAAGAGACCCAGTACTTC; CDR3 protein: CASSLSGVFAAQETQYF
J gene: TRBJ2-2; V gene: TRBV27; D gene: -; clone size: -; CDR3 DNA: TGTGCCAGCAGTTTCCTATCCACCGGGGAGCTGTTTTTT; CDR3 protein: CASSFLSTGELFF